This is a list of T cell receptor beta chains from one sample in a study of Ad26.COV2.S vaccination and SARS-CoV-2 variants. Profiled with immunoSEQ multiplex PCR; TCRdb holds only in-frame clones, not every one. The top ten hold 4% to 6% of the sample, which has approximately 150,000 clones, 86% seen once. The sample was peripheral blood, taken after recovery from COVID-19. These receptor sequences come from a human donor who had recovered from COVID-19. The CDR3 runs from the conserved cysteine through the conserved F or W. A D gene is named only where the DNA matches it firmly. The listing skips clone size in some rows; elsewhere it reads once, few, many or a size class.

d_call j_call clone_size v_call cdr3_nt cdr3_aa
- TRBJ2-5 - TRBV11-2 TGTGCCAGCAGCTTAGGCTTTATCACAGGGAAGTCAGAGACCCAGTACTTC CASSLGFITGKSETQYF
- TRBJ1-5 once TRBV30 TGTGCCTGGAGGGAGGATCAGCCCCAGCATTTT CAWREDQPQHF
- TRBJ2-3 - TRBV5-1 TGCGCCAGCAGCCGAGGGACCGGGGACACAGATACGCAGTATTTT CASSRGTGDTDTQYF
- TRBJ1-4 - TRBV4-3 TGCGCCAGCAGCCAATCAGGCGGGGGAAAGCACGAAAAACTGTTTTTT CASSQSGGGKHEKLFF
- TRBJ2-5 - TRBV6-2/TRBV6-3 TGTGCCAGCAGTTACACCCCCCAGGAGACCCAGTACTTC CASSYTPQETQYF
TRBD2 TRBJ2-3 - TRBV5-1 TGCGCCAGCAGCGCCCCTAGCGGGGGACAGACAGATACGCAGTATTTT CASSAPSGGQTDTQYF
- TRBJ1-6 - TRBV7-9 TGTGCCAGCAGCTTGCGGGAAGGGGCGAATTCACCCCTCCACTTT CASSLREGANSPLHF
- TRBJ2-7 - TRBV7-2 TGTGCCAGCAGCCTTGCACGCCAGGACTACGAGCAGTACTTC CASSLARQDYEQYF
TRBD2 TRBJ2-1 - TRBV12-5 TGTGCTAGTGGTTTGGTACTGCATAGCGGGGGGGCCTCCTGGACCTACAATGAGCAGTTCTTC CASGLVLHSGGASWTYNEQFF
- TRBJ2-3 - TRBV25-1 TGTGCCAGCAGTGCCGGGCCTCGCACAGATACGCAGTATTTT CASSAGPRTDTQYF
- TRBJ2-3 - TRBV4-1 TGCGCCAGCAGCCGGGTGAAGAAGGAGGGCACAGATACGCAGTATTTT CASSRVKKEGTDTQYF
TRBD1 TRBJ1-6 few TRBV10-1 TGCGCCAGCAGATCCCAGGGGGCCACCTATAATTCACCCCTCCACTTT CASRSQGATYNSPLHF
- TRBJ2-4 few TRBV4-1 TGCGCCAGCAGCCAAGTGGGGGTAGCCAAAAACATTCAGTACTTC CASSQVGVAKNIQYF
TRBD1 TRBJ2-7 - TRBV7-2 TGTGCCAGCAGCTTGGGACAGGGCAACTACGAGCAGTACTTC CASSLGQGNYEQYF
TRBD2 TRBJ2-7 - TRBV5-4 TGTGCCACCCGGAGGGCGGGGGGCCAGCTAAACGAGCAGTACTTC CATRRAGGQLNEQYF
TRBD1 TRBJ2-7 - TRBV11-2 TGTGCCAGCAGCTCTGTCCGGGACAGGGCCTCCTACGAGCAGTACTTC CASSSVRDRASYEQYF
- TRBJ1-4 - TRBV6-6 TGTGCCAGCAGTTACGCAGGACAGACTAATGAAAAACTGTTTTTT CASSYAGQTNEKLFF
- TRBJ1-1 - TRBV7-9 TGTGCCAGCAGCCGGGCGGCACATTTGGACACTGAAGCTTTCTTT CASSRAAHLDTEAFF
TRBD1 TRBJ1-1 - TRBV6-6 TGTGCCAGCAGTTACTCTGGACAGGGAATAGAAGCTTTCTTT CASSYSGQGIEAFF
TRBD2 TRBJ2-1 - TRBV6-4 TGTGCCAGCAGCGCCGGACTAGCGGACTCCTACAATGAGCAGTTCTTC CASSAGLADSYNEQFF
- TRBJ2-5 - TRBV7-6 TGTGCCAGCAGTCCAGAACAGGGTTGGTCGGGAGAGACCCAGTACTTC CASSPEQGWSGETQYF
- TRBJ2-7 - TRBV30 TGTGCCTGGAGTCCATGGACAGCATCCTACGAGCAGTACTTC CAWSPWTASYEQYF
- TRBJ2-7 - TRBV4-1 TGCGCCAGCAGCCAAGATTTAGTGCAGGCCTACGAGCAGTACTTC CASSQDLVQAYEQYF
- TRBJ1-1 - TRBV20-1 TGCAGTGCTAGTCATATGAACACTGAAGCTTTCTTT CSASHMNTEAFF
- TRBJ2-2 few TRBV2 TGTGCCAGCAGTGGCCCCATTAAGACCGGGGAGCTGTTTTTT CASSGPIKTGELFF
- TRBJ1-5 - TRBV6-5 TGTGCCAGCAGACAACAGCGATTTAGCAATCAGCCCCAGCATTTT CASRQQRFSNQPQHF
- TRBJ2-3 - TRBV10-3 TGTGCCATCAGTCCCGGCCGAGATACGCAGTATTTT CAISPGRDTQYF
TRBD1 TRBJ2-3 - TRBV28 TGTGCCAGCAGTTCACAGGGGGCCGGCACAGATACGCAGTATTTT CASSSQGAGTDTQYF
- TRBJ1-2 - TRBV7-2 TGTGCCAGCAGCTTAGGTACCGGGGGCTATGGCTACACCTTC CASSLGTGGYGYTF
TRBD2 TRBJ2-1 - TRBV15 TGTGCCACCAGCGAACTAGCGGTCCGGAGCTCCTACAATGAGCAGTTCTTC CATSELAVRSSYNEQFF
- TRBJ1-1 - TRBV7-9 TGTGCCAGCAGCTTACAGGCCACTGAAGCTTTCTTT CASSLQATEAFF
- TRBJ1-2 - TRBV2 TGTGCCAGCAGTACGGGGGGTAACTATGGCTACACCTTC CASSTGGNYGYTF
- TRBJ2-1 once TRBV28 TGTGCCAGCAGTGGGCGTATCCCTGACTCCTACAATGAGCAGTTCTTC CASSGRIPDSYNEQFF
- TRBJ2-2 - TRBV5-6 TGTGCCAGCAGCATGACAAACACCGGGGAGCTGTTTTTT CASSMTNTGELFF
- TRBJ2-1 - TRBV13 TGTGCCAGCAGTTCAAGGGACCTGGTCAATGAGCAGTTCTTC CASSSRDLVNEQFF
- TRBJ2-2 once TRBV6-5 TGTGCCAGCACCGCCGGGGAGCTGTTTTTT CASTAGELFF
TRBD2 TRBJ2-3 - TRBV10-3 TGTGCCGTCAGCGGGGGCCTCCTTAGCACAGATACGCAGTATTTT CAVSGGLLSTDTQYF
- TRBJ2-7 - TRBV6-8 TGTGCCATGACTCGGGGACACTACTCCTACGAGCAGTACTTC CAMTRGHYSYEQYF
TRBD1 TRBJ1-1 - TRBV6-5 TGTGCCAGCACCCAGGGGGGCACTGAAGCTTTCTTT CASTQGGTEAFF
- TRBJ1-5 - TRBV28 TGTGCCAGCAGTTTAACGCAGGGTGATCAGCCCCAGCATTTT CASSLTQGDQPQHF
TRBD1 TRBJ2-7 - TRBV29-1 TGCAGCGCTTTGGGACAGGGGTACCACGAGCAGTACTTC CSALGQGYHEQYF
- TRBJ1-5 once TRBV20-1 TGCAGTGCTAGTGGTCGGAACAATCAGCCCCAGCATTTT CSASGRNNQPQHF
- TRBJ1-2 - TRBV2 TGTGCCAGCAGTGAGAATGGTCGTTTGGGAACCTTC CASSENGRLGTF
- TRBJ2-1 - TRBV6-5 TGTGCCAGCAGTTACTCCGCGGGCGACTCCTACAATGAGCAGTTCTTC CASSYSAGDSYNEQFF
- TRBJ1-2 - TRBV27 TGTGCCAGCAGTTCGTGGGGGGGGAACTCGGGCTATGGCTACACCTTC CASSSWGGNSGYGYTF
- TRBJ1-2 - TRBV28 TGTGCCAGCAGACTACAGGGTGCCAACTATGGCTACACCTTC CASRLQGANYGYTF
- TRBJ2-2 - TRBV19 TGTGCCAGTAGTCCCCCTCGGACGCAAACCGGGGAGCTGTTTTTT CASSPPRTQTGELFF
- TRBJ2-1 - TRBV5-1 TGCGCCAGCACCAGACACCGGGACGGCTACAATGAGCAGTTCTTC CASTRHRDGYNEQFF
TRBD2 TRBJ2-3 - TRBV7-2 TGTGCCAGCAGCCCCCCAGCGGGAGGGTTCACAGATACGCAGTATTTT CASSPPAGGFTDTQYF
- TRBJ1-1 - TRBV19 TGTGCCAGTAATCCGGGGGGAGGAAACACTGAAGCTTTCTTT CASNPGGGNTEAFF
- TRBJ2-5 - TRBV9 TGTGCCAGCAGCGCGAGCGTCCCAGAGACCCAGTACTTC CASSASVPETQYF
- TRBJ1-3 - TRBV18 TGTGCCAGCTCACCGGATTACCGAGCCGGTTCCATATATTTT CASSPDYRAGSIYF
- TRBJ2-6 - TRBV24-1 TGTGCCACCAGTGATCCGGAACAGGGAGCTGGGGCCAACGTCCTGACTTTC CATSDPEQGAGANVLTF
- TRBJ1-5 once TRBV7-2 TGTGCCAGCAGCTTAGAGGTGGGGGTTCAGCCCCAGCATTTT CASSLEVGVQPQHF
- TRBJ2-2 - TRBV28 TGTGCCAGCAGTTTATCGGATCCTCCCACCGGGGAGCTGTTTTTT CASSLSDPPTGELFF